A single sample is the source of the 28 T cell receptor beta chains below, sequenced in a study of control samples from healthy donors and cancer patients. The protocol was immunoSEQ multiplex PCR, while the TCRdb copy is restricted to in-frame clones and leaves out a portion. The table includes roughly 140,000 clones, 93% detected once. Sequences were obtained from blood. These TCRs come from a man aged 50 to 60 in good health.

The chain recombines TRBV2 with TRBJ2-2; 8 bases line up with TRBD2. Germline V gives CDR1 SNHLY, CDR2 FYNNEI. The junction had 8 bases not matched to a gene; V was cut back by 2 bases and J by 3 bases. This CDR3 is built from 17 residues. CDR3 residues: CASSEIGGRSHTGELFF. Here the CDR3 DNA reads TGTGCCAGCAGTGAAATTGGCGGGAGGAGTCACACCGGGGAGCTGTTTTTT.

The chain joins TRBV3-1 (or the pseudogene TRBV3-2) to TRBJ2-7; possibly TRBD1 for D (6 bases). The germline CDR1 and CDR2 sequences are LGHDT and YNNKEL (reference sequence). The CDR3 runs to 16 residues. Trimming cost V 3 bases and J 3 bases, with 18 bases left between them. CDR3 in DNA: TGTGCCAGCAGCCAGGACCCCGGGACAACTATCTACGAGCAGTACTTC. This sequence encodes CASSQDPGTTIYEQYF.

The rearrangement links TRBV24-1 to TRBJ2-1; D is unclear. Germline loops: CDR1 KGHDR, CDR2 SFDVKD. The CDR3 spans 14 residues. Trimming removed 4 bases from V and 7 bases from J, with 13 bases in between. Here the CDR3 reads CATSDRGVGNEQFF. The CDR3 DNA follows: TGTGCCACCAGTGACCGAGGAGTGGGGAATGAGCAGTTCTTC.

The rearrangement uses TRBV3-1 (or the pseudogene TRBV3-2) and TRBJ1-3; D gene ambiguous. The CDR3 runs 16 residues. From germline, CDR1 is LGHDT and CDR2 YNNKEL (reference sequence). The V and J ends lost 4 bases and 5 bases respectively, with 18 bases between them. The CDR3 protein is CASSPTGVRRRNTIYF. The CDR3 DNA reads as TGTGCCAGCAGCCCGACCGGGGTGAGGAGGAGAAACACCATATATTTT.

CDR3 region: CASHERGEGTDTQYF. As DNA, the CDR3 is TGTGCCAGCCACGAACGGGGGGAGGGAACAGATACGCAGTATTTT. J is TRBJ2-3 and V is TRBV28; 7 bases match TRBD2. Germline assignment: CDR1 MDHEN and CDR2 SYDVKM. This CDR3 is built from 15 residues. V lost 8 bases, J lost 3 bases, and 11 bases stayed unmatched.

The chain is built from TRBV6-1 and TRBJ1-1, with D maybe TRBD1 (6 bases). V shed 2 bases and J shed 10 bases, with 14 bases lying between them. CDR1 and CDR2 (germline): MNHNS, SASEGT. The CDR3 loop spans 13 amino acids. The CDR3 loop is CASSELGGPRAFF. The CDR3 nucleotides are TGTGCCAGCAGTGAACTGGGGGGGCCCCGAGCTTTCTTT.

This chain joins TRBV7-9 and TRBJ1-1, with TRBD1 identical over 7 bases. The CDR3 covers 14 residues. Germline CDR1 and CDR2: SEHNR and FQNEAQ (reference sequence). V was clipped by 7 bases and J by 1 base; unmatched bases: 6. The CDR3 bases are TGTGCCAGCACCATAACAGGGGCGAACACTGAAGCTTTCTTT. This codes for CASTITGANTEAFF.

The gene calls are TRBV5-1 and TRBJ1-1; no reliable D call. The CDR3 extends over 15 amino acids. Germline V gene lookup returns CDR1 SGHRS and CDR2 YFSETQ. Trimming took 0 bases from V and 1 from J, leaving 10 bases between them. The CDR3 is CASSLDPGRNTEAFF. CDR3 nucleotide sequence: TGCGCCAGCAGCTTGGACCCGGGTCGGAACACTGAAGCTTTCTTT.

This clone was observed a single time. This chain connects TRBV3-1 (or the pseudogene TRBV3-2) to TRBJ1-1; D unresolved. The germline V gene encodes CDR1 LGHDT and CDR2 YNNKEL (reference sequence). This CDR3 has 13 residues. V lost 3 bases to trimming and J lost 4 bases, with 9 bases between them. CDR3 protein: CASSHFSATEAFF. In nucleotides, the CDR3 is TGTGCCAGCAGCCACTTCAGTGCCACTGAAGCTTTCTTT.

This chain connects TRBV4-1 to TRBJ1-2; D not certain. The V gene lost 1 base and the J gene lost 0 bases, with 9 bases spanning the gap. This CDR3 comprises 15 residues. The germline V gene has CDR1 MGHRA and CDR2 YSYEKL. The CDR3: CASSQVIQTNYGYTF. CDR3 coding DNA: TGCGCCAGCAGCCAAGTTATACAGACTAACTATGGCTACACCTTC.

The chain couples TRBV13 to TRBJ2-7; 8 bases map to TRBD1. The length of the CDR3 is 16 residues. In germline, CDR1 is PRHDT, CDR2 FYEKMQ (reference sequence). V lost 5 bases and J lost 2; bases outside the gene matches: 11. The CDR3 is CASSEETGGRPYEQYF. CDR3 coding DNA: TGTGCCAGCAGCGAAGAAACAGGGGGGCGACCCTACGAGCAGTACTTC.

The genes are TRBV7-9 and TRBJ1-5, with 8 nucleotides matching TRBD1. Trimming removed 6 bases from V and 11 bases from J; junction bases left unmatched: 12. Germline V gene sequence: CDR1 SEHNR, CDR2 FQNEAQ (reference sequence). The CDR3 contains 14 residues. CDR3 DNA sequence: TGTGCCAGCAGTACTAACAGGGGGGGTGGGTCCCAGCATTTT. Its translation is CASSTNRGGGSQHF.

The genes are TRBV6-1 and TRBJ1-6; 8 positions agree with TRBD1. CDR1 and CDR2 from the germline V gene are MNHNS and SASEGT. V trimming: 2 bases; J trimming: 9 bases; junction bases outside the gene matches: 3. This CDR3 is built from 14 residues. CDR3 protein: CASSEQGAFSPLHF. As DNA, the CDR3 is TGTGCCAGCAGTGAACAGGGGGCGTTTTCACCCCTCCACTTT.

The chain couples TRBV6-4 to TRBJ2-2, with 7 positions matching TRBD1. V shed 6 bases, J shed 5 bases, and the junction held 6 bases outside the gene matches. CDR1 is MRHNA, CDR2 SNTAGT, per germline. There are 14 residues in the CDR3. CDR3 amino acids: CASRGDRVTGELFF. CDR3 nucleotides: TGTGCCAGCAGAGGGGACAGAGTAACCGGGGAGCTGTTTTTT.

V gene TRBV20-1 combines with J gene TRBJ1-2; 8 bases line up with TRBD1. This CDR3 has 10 residues. Germline CDR1 and CDR2: DFQATT and SNEGSKA (reference sequence). CDR3 sequence (DNA): TGCGGGAATGGACAGGGAGGCTACACCTTC. Amino acids: CGNGQGGYTF.

This chain joins TRBV2 and TRBJ1-2; D is ambiguous. The CDR3 is 12 residues long. V lost 1 base to trimming and J lost 6 bases, with 6 bases between them. Germline V gene data show CDR1 as SNHLY and CDR2 as FYNNEI. DNA of the CDR3: TGTGCCAGCAGTGAAGACAATAATGGCTACACCTTC. Translating gives CASSEDNNGYTF.

The chain is built from TRBV19 and TRBJ1-4; D gene uncertain. The CDR3 sequence is 14 residues long. V was pared by 2 bases and J by 7 bases, with 11 bases between. Germline CDR1 and CDR2: LNHDA and SQIVND (reference sequence). CDR3 nucleotide sequence: TGTGCCAGTAGTATATTGTCGGTGGGTGAAAAACTGTTTTTT. Residues: CASSILSVGEKLFF.

The genes are TRBV6-1 and TRBJ1-2; 8 bases align to TRBD1. The junction had 7 bases not matched to a gene; V was cut back by 1 base and J by 6 bases. CDR3 length: 15 amino acids. CDR1 and CDR2 (germline): MNHNS, SASEGT. The CDR3 DNA sequence: TGTGCCAGCAGTGAAGATGCAGGGGACAGGAATGGCTACACCTTC. Its protein is CASSEDAGDRNGYTF.

The CDR3 reads CASEGGYEQYF. DNA of the CDR3: TGTGCCAGCGAGGGGGGCTACGAGCAGTACTTC. This chain uses TRBV28 with TRBJ2-7, with D perhaps assigned TRBD1 or TRBD2 (6 bases each). Germline loops: CDR1 MDHEN, CDR2 SYDVKM. Trimming took 8 bases from V and 3 from J, leaving 8 bases between them. The CDR3 loop spans 11 amino acids.

The chain combines TRBV5-6 with TRBJ1-2; TRBD1 matches at 9 bases. CDR1 and CDR2 (germline): SGHDT, YYEEEE. This CDR3 spans 16 amino acids. V was clipped by 0 bases and J by 3 bases; unmatched bases: 6. DNA for the CDR3: TGTGCCAGCAGCTTGGCCCGGGACAGGGCGGACTATGGCTACACCTTC. Translating it yields CASSLARDRADYGYTF.

In nucleotides, the CDR3 is TGTGCCAGCAGCTTTAGGGGAGACAGCACCGGGGAGCTGTTTTTT. Its translation: CASSFRGDSTGELFF. V gene TRBV13 combines with J gene TRBJ2-2, with D possibly being TRBD1 or TRBD2 (5 bases each). V lost 3 bases and J 4 bases, leaving 12 bases between the germline ends. The CDR3 runs 15 residues. Germline CDR1 is PRHDT and CDR2 is FYEKMQ (reference sequence).

The V gene is TRBV15, the J gene TRBJ1-5; D call uncertain. Germline V gene sequence: CDR1 LNHNV, CDR2 YYDKDF (reference sequence). The CDR3 sequence is 12 residues long. V lost 3 bases to trimming and J lost 1 base, with 1 base between them. This chain's CDR3 is CATSRSNQPQHF. CDR3 DNA: TGTGCCACCAGCAGGAGCAATCAGCCCCAGCATTTT.

The rearrangement joins TRBV7-4 to TRBJ1-4; D is undetermined. Trimming removed 5 bases at V and 0 bases at J, with 13 bases between. This CDR3 comprises 16 residues. CDR1 is SGHVT, CDR2 SQSDAQ, per germline. Written as DNA, the CDR3 is TGTGCCAGCAGCCCACCCCCGCTGGCAACTAATGAAAAACTGTTTTTT. Its protein is CASSPPPLATNEKLFF.

This clone was observed once. The chain employs TRBV19 and TRBJ2-7; TRBD1 aligns across 7 bases. In germline, CDR1 is LNHDA, CDR2 SQIVND (reference sequence). The CDR3 has 13 amino acids. The trim removed 6 bases at V and 0 bases at J, leaving 2 bases unmatched. CDR3 sequence (DNA): TGTGCCAGTAGGGACAGGTCCTCCTACGAGCAGTACTTC. It encodes CASRDRSSYEQYF.

This clone was observed a single time. This chain joins TRBV29-1 and TRBJ2-5, with D possibly being TRBD1 (6 bases). Trimming left V 5 bases short and J 3 bases short, with 7 bases between. Germline loops: CDR1 SQVTM, CDR2 ANQGSEA. This CDR3 spans 11 amino acids. The DNA of the CDR3 is TGCAGCGTTAGGACAGAAGAGACCCAGTACTTC. Its translation: CSVRTEETQYF.

The CDR3 coding sequence is TGTGCCAGCAGCTCCCAGGACAGGGGGTTTCAATATAACATTCAGTACTTC. Encoded protein: CASSSQDRGFQYNIQYF. The chain is built from TRBV11-2 and TRBJ2-4; 10 nucleotides line up with TRBD1. V shed 4 bases and J 7 bases; nucleotides not matched to a gene: 13. Germline V CDR1 and CDR2: SGHAT, FQNNGV. CDR3 length equals 17 residues.

The rearrangement links TRBV11-3 to TRBJ2-5, with D perhaps TRBD1 (6 bases). Germline values: CDR1 SGHNT, CDR2 YENEEA. The CDR3 spans 13 residues. V lost 4 bases and J lost 4, with 10 bases in between. The CDR3, as DNA: TGTGCCAGCAGCTCGGGACACCTAGAGACCCAGTACTTC. Translation gives CASSSGHLETQYF.

CDR3 protein: CASRLAGGQETQYF. CDR3 in DNA: TGTGCCAGCAGACTAGCGGGAGGCCAAGAGACCCAGTACTTC. The chain carries TRBV7-6 and TRBJ2-5; 12 bases align to TRBD2. This CDR3 contains 14 residues. Germline lookup yields CDR1 SGHVS and CDR2 FNYEAQ. V was pared by 6 bases and J by 1 base, with 0 bases of the junction left unmatched.